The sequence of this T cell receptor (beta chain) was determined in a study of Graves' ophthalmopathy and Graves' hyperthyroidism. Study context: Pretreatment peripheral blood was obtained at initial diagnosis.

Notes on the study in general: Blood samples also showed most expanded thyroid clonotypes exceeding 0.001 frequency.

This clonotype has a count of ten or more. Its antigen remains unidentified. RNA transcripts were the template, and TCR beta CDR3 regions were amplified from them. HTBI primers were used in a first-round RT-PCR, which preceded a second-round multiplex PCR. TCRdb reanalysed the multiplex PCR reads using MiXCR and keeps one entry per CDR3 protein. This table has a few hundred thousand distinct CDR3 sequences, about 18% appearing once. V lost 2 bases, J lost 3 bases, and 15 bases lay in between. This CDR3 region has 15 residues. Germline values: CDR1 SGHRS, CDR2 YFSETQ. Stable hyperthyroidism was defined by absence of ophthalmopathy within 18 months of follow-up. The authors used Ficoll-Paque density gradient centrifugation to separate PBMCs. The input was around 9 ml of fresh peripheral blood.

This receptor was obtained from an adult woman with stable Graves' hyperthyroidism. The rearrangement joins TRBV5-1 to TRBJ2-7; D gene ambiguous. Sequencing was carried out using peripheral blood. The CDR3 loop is CASSFQVSPIYEQYF. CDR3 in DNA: TGCGCCAGCAGCTTCCAGGTTTCCCCGATCTACGAGCAGTACTTC.